This T cell receptor beta chain was profiled in a study of blood T cell repertoires in COVID-19. Study context: Sites in the United States, Italy and Spain provided acute and convalescent COVID-19 samples. PBMCs, B-cell-depleted T cells, or T cells were the source of the cDNA or gDNA that made up the material.

Germline V gene data show CDR1 as MNHEY and CDR2 as SVGAGI. Trimming took 10 bases from V and 0 from J, leaving 10 bases between them. This CDR3 has 13 amino acids. Study processing details: For nucleated cells, counts were estimated from reference gene primer amplification. TCRdb's table, derived via immunoSEQ multiplex PCR, lists solely in-frame clones and lacks some. V and J calls and clone size follow that table, whereas D and trimming were derived from the DNA. The sample lists about 260,000 clones, around 87% seen once, with 2.3% in the top ten. The sample comprised peripheral blood. This TCR came from a woman aged 50 to 60 with acute or convalescent COVID-19. The chain links TRBV6-5 to TRBJ1-3; no firm D call. This chain's CDR3 is CAIKIFSGNTIYF. The CDR3 nucleotides are TGTGCCATAAAAATATTCTCTGGAAACACCATATATTTT.